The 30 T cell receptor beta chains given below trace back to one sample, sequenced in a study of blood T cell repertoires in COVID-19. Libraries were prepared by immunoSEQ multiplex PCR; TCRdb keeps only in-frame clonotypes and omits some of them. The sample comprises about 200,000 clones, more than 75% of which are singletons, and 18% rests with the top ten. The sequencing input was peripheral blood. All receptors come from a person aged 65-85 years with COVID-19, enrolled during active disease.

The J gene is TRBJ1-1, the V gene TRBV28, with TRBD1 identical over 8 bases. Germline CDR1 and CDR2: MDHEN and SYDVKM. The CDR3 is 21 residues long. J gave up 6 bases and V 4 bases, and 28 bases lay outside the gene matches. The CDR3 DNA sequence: TGTGCCAGCAGTTCATCCTCAGGACAGGGAGGTTATGAAAGGAGTAAGGCTGAAGCTTTCTTT. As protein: CASSSSSGQGGYERSKAEAFF.

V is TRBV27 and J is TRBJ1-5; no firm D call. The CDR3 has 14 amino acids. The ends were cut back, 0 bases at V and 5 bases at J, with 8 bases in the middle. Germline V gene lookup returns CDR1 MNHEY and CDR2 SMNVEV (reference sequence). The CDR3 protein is CASSLSSADQPQHF. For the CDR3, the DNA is TGTGCCAGCAGTTTATCGTCAGCGGATCAGCCCCAGCATTTT.

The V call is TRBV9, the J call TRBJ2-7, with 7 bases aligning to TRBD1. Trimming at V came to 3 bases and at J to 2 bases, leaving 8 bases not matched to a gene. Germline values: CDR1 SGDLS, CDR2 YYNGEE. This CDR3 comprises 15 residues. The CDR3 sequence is CASSAAWDSTYEQYF. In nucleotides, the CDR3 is TGTGCCAGCAGCGCGGCCTGGGACAGTACCTACGAGCAGTACTTC.

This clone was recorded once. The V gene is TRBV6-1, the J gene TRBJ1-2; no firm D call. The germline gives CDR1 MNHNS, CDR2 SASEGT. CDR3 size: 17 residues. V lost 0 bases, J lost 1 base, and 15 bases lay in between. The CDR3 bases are TGTGCCAGCAGTGAAGCGAGGAGAGGGAGACGTAACTATGGCTACACCTTC. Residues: CASSEARRGRRNYGYTF.

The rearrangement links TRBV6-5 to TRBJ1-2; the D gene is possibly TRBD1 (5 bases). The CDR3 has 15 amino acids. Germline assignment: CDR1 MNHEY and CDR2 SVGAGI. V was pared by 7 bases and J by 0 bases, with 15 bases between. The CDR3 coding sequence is TGTGCCAGCACTGGGGGGGGAAAACCTAACTATGGCTACACCTTC. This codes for CASTGGGKPNYGYTF.

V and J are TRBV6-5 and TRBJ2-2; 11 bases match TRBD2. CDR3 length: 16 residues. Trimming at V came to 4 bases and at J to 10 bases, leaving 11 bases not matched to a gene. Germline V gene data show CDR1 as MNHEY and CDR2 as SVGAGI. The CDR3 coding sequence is TGTGCCAGCAGTTCGGGGCTACTAGCGGGAGCAGTGGAGCTGTTTTTT. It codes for CASSSGLLAGAVELFF.

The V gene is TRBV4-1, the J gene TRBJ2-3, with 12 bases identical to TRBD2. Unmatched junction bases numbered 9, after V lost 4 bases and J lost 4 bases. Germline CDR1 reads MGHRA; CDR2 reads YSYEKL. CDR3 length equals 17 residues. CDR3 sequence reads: CASSPNLAGGVPDTQYF. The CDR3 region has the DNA TGCGCCAGCAGCCCCAACCTAGCGGGAGGGGTGCCAGATACGCAGTATTTT.

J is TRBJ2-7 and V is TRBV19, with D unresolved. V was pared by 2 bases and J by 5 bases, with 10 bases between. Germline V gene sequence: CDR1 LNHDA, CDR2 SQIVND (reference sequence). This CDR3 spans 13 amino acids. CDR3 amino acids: CASSIMRGDEQYF. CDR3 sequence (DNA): TGTGCCAGTAGTATAATGAGAGGAGACGAGCAGTACTTC.

The CDR3 bases are TGTGCCAGTAGTATCCAGGCAAACACTGAAGCTTTCTTT. As protein: CASSIQANTEAFF. The gene calls are TRBV19 and TRBJ1-1; D gene unclear. Germline values: CDR1 LNHDA, CDR2 SQIVND (reference sequence). With 3 bases removed from V and 2 bases from J, the gap between germline ends came to 7 bases. CDR3 length: 13 amino acids.

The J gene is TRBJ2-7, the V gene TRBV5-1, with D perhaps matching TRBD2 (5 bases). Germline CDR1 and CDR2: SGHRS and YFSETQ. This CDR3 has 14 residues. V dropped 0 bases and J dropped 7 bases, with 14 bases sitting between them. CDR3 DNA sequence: TGCGCCAGCAGCTTGGGAGGGATTTCCCAGGAGCAGTACTTC. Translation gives CASSLGGISQEQYF.

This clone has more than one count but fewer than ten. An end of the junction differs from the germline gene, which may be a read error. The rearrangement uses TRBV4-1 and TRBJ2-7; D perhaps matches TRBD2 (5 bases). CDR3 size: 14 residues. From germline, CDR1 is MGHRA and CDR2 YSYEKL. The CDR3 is CASSQVSGDYAQYF. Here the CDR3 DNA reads TGCGCCAGCAGCCAAGTGTCCGGGGATTACGCGCAGTACTTC.

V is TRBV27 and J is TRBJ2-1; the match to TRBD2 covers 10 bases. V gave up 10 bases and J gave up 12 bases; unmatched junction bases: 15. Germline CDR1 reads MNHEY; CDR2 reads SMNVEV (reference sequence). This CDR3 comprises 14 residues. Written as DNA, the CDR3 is TGTGCCACCCAGGCTAGCGGGGGTTTCGAGGGGCAGTTCTTC. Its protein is CATQASGGFEGQFF.

The CDR3 here is CATRILGGKNTEAFF. The CDR3 DNA is TGTGCCACCCGGATCTTGGGAGGGAAGAACACTGAAGCTTTCTTT. The chain combines TRBV15 with TRBJ1-1; D call uncertain. In germline, CDR1 is LNHNV, CDR2 YYDKDF (reference sequence). Trimming cost V 8 bases and J 1 base, with 17 bases left between them. This CDR3 is built from 15 residues.

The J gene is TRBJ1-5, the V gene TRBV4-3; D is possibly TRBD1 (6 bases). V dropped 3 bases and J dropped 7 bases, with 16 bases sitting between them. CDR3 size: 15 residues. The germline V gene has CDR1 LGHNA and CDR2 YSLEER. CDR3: CASSHRMGAQQPQHF. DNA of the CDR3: TGCGCCAGCAGCCATCGCATGGGGGCCCAACAGCCCCAGCATTTT.

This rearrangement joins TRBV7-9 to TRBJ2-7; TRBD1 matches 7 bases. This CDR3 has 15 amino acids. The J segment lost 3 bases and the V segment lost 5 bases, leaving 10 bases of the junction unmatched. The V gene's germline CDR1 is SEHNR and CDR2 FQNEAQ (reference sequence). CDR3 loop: CASSITGTEFYEQYF. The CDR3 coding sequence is TGTGCCAGCAGCATCACCGGGACAGAATTCTACGAGCAGTACTTC.

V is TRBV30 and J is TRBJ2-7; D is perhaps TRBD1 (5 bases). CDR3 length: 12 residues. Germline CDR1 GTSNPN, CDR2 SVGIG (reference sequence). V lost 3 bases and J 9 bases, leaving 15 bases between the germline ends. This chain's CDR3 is CAWSPSGPMQYF. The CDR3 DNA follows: TGTGCCTGGAGCCCATCAGGGCCAATGCAGTACTTC.

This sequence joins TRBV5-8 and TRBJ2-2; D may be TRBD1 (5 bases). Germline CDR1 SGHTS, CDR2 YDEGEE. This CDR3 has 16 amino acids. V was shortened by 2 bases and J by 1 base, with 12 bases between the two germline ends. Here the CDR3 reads CASSFLGAENTGELFF. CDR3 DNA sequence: TGTGCCAGCAGCTTTTTAGGGGCCGAGAACACCGGGGAGCTGTTTTTT.

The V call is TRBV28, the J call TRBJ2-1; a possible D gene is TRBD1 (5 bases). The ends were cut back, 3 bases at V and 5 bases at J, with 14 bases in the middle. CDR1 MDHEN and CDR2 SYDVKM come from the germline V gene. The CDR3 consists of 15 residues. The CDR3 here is CASSFYLGQNNEQFF. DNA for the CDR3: TGTGCCAGCAGTTTTTATTTGGGGCAGAACAATGAGCAGTTCTTC.

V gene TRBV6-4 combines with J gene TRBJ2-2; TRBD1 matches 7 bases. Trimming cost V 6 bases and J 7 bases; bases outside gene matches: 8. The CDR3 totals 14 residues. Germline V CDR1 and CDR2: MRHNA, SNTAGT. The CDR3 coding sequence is TGTGCCAGCAGAGAACACGACAGGGTCGGGGAGCTGTTTTTT. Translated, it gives CASREHDRVGELFF.

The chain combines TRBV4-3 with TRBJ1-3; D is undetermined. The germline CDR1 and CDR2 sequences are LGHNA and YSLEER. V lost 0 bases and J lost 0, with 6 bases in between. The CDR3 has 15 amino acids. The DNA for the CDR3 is TGCGCCAGCAGCCAAGAATTGAGCTCTGGAAACACCATATATTTT. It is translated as CASSQELSSGNTIYF.

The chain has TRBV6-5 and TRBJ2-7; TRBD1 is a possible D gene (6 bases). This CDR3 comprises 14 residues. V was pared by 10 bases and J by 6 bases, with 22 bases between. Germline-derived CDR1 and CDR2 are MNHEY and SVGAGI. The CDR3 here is CATRTTQGLAEQYF. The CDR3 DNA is TGTGCCACCCGAACAACCCAGGGGTTGGCCGAGCAGTACTTC.

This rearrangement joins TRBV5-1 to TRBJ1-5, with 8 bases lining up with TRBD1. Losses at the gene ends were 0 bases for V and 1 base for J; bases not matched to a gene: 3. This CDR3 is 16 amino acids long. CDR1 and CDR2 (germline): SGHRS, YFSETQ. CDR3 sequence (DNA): TGCGCCAGCAGCTTGGGAACAGGGGGGAGCAATCAGCCCCAGCATTTT. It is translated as CASSLGTGGSNQPQHF.

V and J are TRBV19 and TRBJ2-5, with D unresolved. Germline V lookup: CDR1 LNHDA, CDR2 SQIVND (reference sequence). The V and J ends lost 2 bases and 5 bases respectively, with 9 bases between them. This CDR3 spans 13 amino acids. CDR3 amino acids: CASSITARETQYF. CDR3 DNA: TGTGCCAGTAGTATAACGGCGCGGGAGACCCAGTACTTC.

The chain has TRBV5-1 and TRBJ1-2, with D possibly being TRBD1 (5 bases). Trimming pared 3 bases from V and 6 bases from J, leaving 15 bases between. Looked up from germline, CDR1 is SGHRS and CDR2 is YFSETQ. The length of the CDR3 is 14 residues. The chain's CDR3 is CASSSTAGVDGYTF. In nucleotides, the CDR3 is TGCGCCAGCAGCTCGACCGCGGGGGTCGATGGCTACACCTTC.

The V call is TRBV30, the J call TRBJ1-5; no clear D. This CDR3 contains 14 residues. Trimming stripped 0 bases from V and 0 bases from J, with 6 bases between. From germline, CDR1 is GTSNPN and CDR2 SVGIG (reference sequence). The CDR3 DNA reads TGTGCCTGGAGTGTTACAGATAGCAATCAGCCCCAGCATTTT. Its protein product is CAWSVTDSNQPQHF. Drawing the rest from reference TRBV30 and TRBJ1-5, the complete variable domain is SQTIHQWPATLVQPVGSPLSLECTVEGTSNPNLYWYRQAAGRGLQLLFYSVGIGQISSEVPQNLSASRPQDRQFILSSKKLLLSDSGFYLCAWSVTDSNQPQHFGDGTRLSIL.

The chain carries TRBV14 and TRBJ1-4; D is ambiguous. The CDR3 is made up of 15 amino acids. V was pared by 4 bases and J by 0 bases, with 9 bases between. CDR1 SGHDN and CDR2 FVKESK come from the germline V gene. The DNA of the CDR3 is TGTGCCAGCAGCCCGGGGAGGGCAACTAATGAAAAACTGTTTTTT. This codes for CASSPGRATNEKLFF.

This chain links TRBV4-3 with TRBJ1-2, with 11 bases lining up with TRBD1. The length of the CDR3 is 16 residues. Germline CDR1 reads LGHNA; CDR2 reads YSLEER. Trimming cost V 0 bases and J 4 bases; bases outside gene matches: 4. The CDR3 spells CASSQDLGQGVYGYTF. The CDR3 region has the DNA TGCGCCAGCAGCCAAGATCTGGGACAGGGGGTCTATGGCTACACCTTC.

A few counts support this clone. CDR3: CASNTGHQETQYF. The CDR3, as DNA: TGTGCCAGCAATACAGGGCACCAAGAGACCCAGTACTTC. The J gene is TRBJ2-5, the V gene TRBV2; a weak D match, TRBD1 (6 bases). In germline, CDR1 is SNHLY, CDR2 FYNNEI. The CDR3 consists of 13 residues. Between the trimmed V and J ends, which lost 7 bases and 0 bases, there was a span of 9 bases. The complete variable domain, with remaining parts taken from reference TRBV2 and TRBJ2-5, reads EPEVTQTPSHQVTQMGQEVILRCVPISNHLYFYWYRQILGQKVEFLVSFYNNEISEKSEIFDDQFSVERPDGSNFTLKIRSTKLEDSAMYFCASNTGHQETQYFGPGTRLLVL.

CDR3 in amino acids: CASSTRLAVPYEQYF. The CDR3 region has the DNA TGTGCCAGCAGCACCAGACTAGCGGTCCCCTACGAGCAGTACTTC. The J gene is TRBJ2-7, the V gene TRBV21-1; the table's TRBD2 call for D was not verified on the DNA. TRBV21-1 is termed a pseudogene. This CDR3 is 15 amino acids long.

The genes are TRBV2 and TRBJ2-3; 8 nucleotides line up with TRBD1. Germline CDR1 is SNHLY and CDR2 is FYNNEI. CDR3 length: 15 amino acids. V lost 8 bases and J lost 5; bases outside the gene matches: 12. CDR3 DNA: TGTGCCAGCCGTGGCCAGGGGGCGTTAGGAGATACGCAGTATTTT. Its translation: CASRGQGALGDTQYF.